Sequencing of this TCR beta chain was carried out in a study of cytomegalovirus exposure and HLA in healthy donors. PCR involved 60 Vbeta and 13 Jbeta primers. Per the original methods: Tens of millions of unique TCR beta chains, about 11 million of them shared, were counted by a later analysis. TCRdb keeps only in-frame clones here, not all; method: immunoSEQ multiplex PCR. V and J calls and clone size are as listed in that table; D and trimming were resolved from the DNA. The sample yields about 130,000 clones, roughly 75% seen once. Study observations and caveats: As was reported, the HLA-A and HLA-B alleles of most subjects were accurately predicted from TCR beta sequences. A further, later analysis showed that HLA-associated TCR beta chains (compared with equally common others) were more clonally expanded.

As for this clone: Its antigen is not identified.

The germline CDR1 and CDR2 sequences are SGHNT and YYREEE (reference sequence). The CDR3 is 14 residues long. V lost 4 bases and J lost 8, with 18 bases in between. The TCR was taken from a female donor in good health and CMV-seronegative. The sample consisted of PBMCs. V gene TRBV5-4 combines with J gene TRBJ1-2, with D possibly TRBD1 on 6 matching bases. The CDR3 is CASSGWGQNRGYTF. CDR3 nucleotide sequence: TGTGCCAGCAGCGGGTGGGGGCAGAATAGGGGCTACACCTTC.